This T cell receptor (beta chain) was sequenced during a study of technical replicates of blood from several donors (dated by TCRdb to 2015 to 2018). The germline ends are 11 bases apart after V is trimmed by 6 bases and J by 2 bases. The CDR3 runs 14 amino acids, cysteine and phenylalanine included. Solely the CDR3 DNA is kept, with 42 bases framed from the first base. Taken from the germline V gene, the CDR1 and CDR2 loops are SGHVS and FQNEAQ. This clone has a single count. Its binding antigen is unknown. The sample holds no much larger clone one base away, and base qualities are not on file. The library was built by means of the immunoSEQ multiplex PCR assay. TCRdb's version of the immuneACCESS table is confined to in-frame rearrangements and falls short of the full clone set. An unresolved V gene accounts for under half of the shortfall where checked; the remainder is of unknown origin. For this sample the table gives tens of thousands of clones, of which 95% to 97% were detected only once. The top ten hold roughly 0.35% of the sample.

The sequencing input was T cells isolated from PBMCs. The chain is made from TRBV7-8 and TRBJ1-3; TRBD1 might be the D gene, on 6 matching bases. This TCR came from a human donor in good health. The bases read TGTGCCAGCAGTCTCACAGGGACTGGAAACACCATATATTTT. It is translated as CASSLTGTGNTIYF.